Shown below are 6 T cell receptor beta chains from a single sample sequenced in a study of shared clonotypes between healthy human individuals (TCRdb year 2020). Libraries were built with the immunoSEQ multiplex PCR assay. In TCRdb, the immuneACCESS table is reduced to in-frame sequences with V and J assigned. These tables do not hold every clone; where another copy was compared, an unresolved V gene accounts for under half, and the others remain unexplained. The sample contains 2 million to 2.5 million clones, 93% of them found a single time. 0.39% of the sample is in the top ten clones. Sequenced sample: naive CD4+ T cells from PBMCs. Per the publication, the cell subset or site label means: CD45RA+ positively selected. Receptors were obtained from a man between 18 and 35 years old in good health. Some clones in this sample may be carry-over from other donors' samples.

V usage is TRBV7-9 and J usage is TRBJ1-2, with TRBD1 identical over 7 bases. Trimming cost V 4 bases and J 2 bases; bases outside gene matches: 4. This CDR3 has 14 residues. Germline assignment: CDR1 SEHNR and CDR2 FQNEAQ (reference sequence). The CDR3, as DNA: TGTGCCAGCAGCTATGGGGACAGAAACTATGGCTACACCTTC. This translates into CASSYGDRNYGYTF.

This chain uses TRBV9 with TRBJ1-5; D unclear. Germline CDR1 SGDLS, CDR2 YYNGEE. This CDR3 region has 14 residues. The V end was cut by 1 base, the J end by 0 bases, with 5 bases between. The CDR3 DNA follows: TGTGCCAGCAGCGTAAGCTATAGCAATCAGCCCCAGCATTTT. Translated: CASSVSYSNQPQHF.

The chain has TRBV10-1 and TRBJ2-2; 7 bases align to TRBD1. Germline trimming cut 7 bases from V and 3 bases from J; bases unmatched to any gene: 5. The CDR3 covers 14 residues. Germline CDR1 is WNHNN and CDR2 is SYGVQD (reference sequence). CDR3 bases: TGCGCCAGCAATCAGACAGGGCACACCGGGGAGCTGTTTTTT. It codes for CASNQTGHTGELFF.

CDR3 bases: TGCGCCAGCAGTCGACTAGCGGGAGGTTGGCAAGAGACCCAGTACTTC. This codes for CASSRLAGGWQETQYF. The chain carries TRBV10-2 and TRBJ2-5, with TRBD2 matching 13 bases. This CDR3 spans 16 amino acids. The J segment lost 2 bases and the V segment lost 5 bases, leaving 5 bases of the junction unmatched. The germline CDR1 and CDR2 sequences are WSHSY and SAAADI.

The CDR3 here is CASSLRSGGVYEQYF. In nucleotides, the CDR3 is TGTGCCAGCAGCTTACGGAGCGGGGGCGTTTACGAGCAGTACTTC. J is TRBJ2-7 and V is TRBV7-2, with 8 bases fitting TRBD2. The junction had 7 bases not matched to a gene; V was cut back by 2 bases and J by 4 bases. The CDR3 is made up of 15 amino acids. Per germline, CDR1 SGHTA and CDR2 FQGNSA. Combining the CDR3 with reference TRBV7-2 and TRBJ2-7 gives the whole variable domain GAGVSQSPSNKVTEKGKDVELRCDPISGHTALYWYRQSLGQGLEFLIYFQGNSAPDKSGLPSDRFSAERTGGSVSTLTIQRTQQEDSAVYLCASSLRSGGVYEQYFGPGTRLTVT.

The chain links TRBV5-8 to TRBJ2-7, with 7 positions matching TRBD2. CDR3 size: 14 residues. J lost 1 base, V lost 4 bases, and 5 bases had no gene match. The germline CDR1 and CDR2 sequences are SGHTS and YDEGEE. The CDR3 DNA reads as TGTGCCAGCAGCCGGGAGGTTTATTCCTACGAGCAGTACTTC. Translation gives CASSREVYSYEQYF.